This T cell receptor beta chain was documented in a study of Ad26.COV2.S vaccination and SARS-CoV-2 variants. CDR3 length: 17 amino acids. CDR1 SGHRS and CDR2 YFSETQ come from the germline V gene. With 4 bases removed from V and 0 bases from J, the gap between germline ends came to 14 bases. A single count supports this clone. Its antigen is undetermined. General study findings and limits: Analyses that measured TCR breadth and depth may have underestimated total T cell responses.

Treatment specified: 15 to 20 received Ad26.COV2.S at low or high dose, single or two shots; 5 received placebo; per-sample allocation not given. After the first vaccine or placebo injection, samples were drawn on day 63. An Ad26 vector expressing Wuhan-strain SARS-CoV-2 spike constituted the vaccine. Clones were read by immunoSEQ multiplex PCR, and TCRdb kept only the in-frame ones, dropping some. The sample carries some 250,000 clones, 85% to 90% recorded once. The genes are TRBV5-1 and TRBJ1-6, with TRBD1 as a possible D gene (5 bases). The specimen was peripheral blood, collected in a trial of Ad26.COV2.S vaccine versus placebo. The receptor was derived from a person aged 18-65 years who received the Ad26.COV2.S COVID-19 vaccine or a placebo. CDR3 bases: TGCGCCAGCAGCCGAACGGCAGGGAGCTCCTATAATTCACCCCTCCACTTT. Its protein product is CASSRTAGSSYNSPLHF.